Here is one T cell receptor beta chain with its context. It has no known antigen specificity. No much larger clonotype is one base removed from it; base qualities were not supplied. These data originate in a study of T cell clonotyping in hematopoietic cell transplantation (dated by TCRdb to 2020 to 2023). For the wider study: In the study, approximately 140 blood samples were gathered from 35 to 45 consecutive transplant recipients and their related donors. Recruitment of patients was conducted between September 2015 and January 2017, and follow-up was continued until September 2020 or death.

There are 15 amino acids in the CDR3, from cysteine to phenylalanine inclusive. Just the 45-base CDR3 DNA is kept, in frame starting at base 1. Per the germline V gene, SGHVS is the CDR1 and FQNEAQ is the CDR2. The junction shows trimming of 5 bases on V and 6 bases on J, plus 20 bases between the germline ends. General conclusions and limits of the study: After transplant, TCR diversity in recipients dropped, and pathologically expanded clonotypes increased progressively from day 30 to day 180. The sample size was limited and the cells went unsorted, which meant the CD4 and CD8 repertoire contributions could not be told apart. Only a small fraction of recipient repertoires overlapped donor repertoires, with over 95% appearing de novo at the given depth. Broader TCR repertoire diversity after transplant was predicted by Inverse Simpson Index values from donors and from recipients before transplant.

Blood samples for TCR beta sequencing were given by related transplant donors. Using Nuclei Lysis Solution, genomic DNA was extracted from unfractionated peripheral blood mononuclear cells that were either fresh or cryopreserved. With the immunoSEQ assay, which is a bias-controlled multiplex PCR relying on V- and J-specific primers, TCR beta CDR3 regions were amplified from genomic DNA. In a second PCR step, a proprietary barcode and Illumina adapter sequences were attached to the CDR3 amplicons. An Illumina MiSeq instrument was used for sequencing of the CDR3 libraries. Concerning the study's data processing: Export and quality control were done with immunoSEQ Analyzer 3.0, while downstream analyses used R Bioconductor and Immunarch. Only productive rearrangements in the normalized downsampled data set were used to calculate repertoire metrics. In the normalized cohort, clonotypes with more than 5 templates were defined as pathologically expanded. The Inverse Simpson Index was used to measure repertoire diversity. CMV-specificity analyses were carried out on the non-normalized data set to capture all clonotypes. Drawn from immuneACCESS, this table holds only the in-frame rearrangements with V and J called that TCRdb kept. Clones are partly lost; checked studies trace under half to an unresolved V gene and leave the rest unexplained. That table furnishes V, J and clone size, whereas the DNA furnished D and trimming. The sample table holds approximately 75,000 clones, of which roughly 93% were seen once. The top ten hold more than 1.5% of the sample.

This receptor was taken from a man in his forties or fifties in good health. Some clones in this sample may be carry-over from other donors' samples. Specimen: peripheral blood mononuclear cells. The rearrangement combines TRBV7-8 with TRBJ2-7; too little of a D gene remains to name it. The bases are TGTGCCAGCAGCCCAAACACCCAGGCGTTCTCCGAGCAGTACTTC. This sequence encodes CASSPNTQAFSEQYF.